These 27 T cell receptor beta chains share one sample of origin, sequenced in a study of vaccination effects on CD4 cells after COVID-19. No antigens are known for them. The table came from immunoSEQ multiplex PCR; TCRdb's copy has only in-frame clones and leaves some out. Here the sample spans about 28,000 clones, 55% to 85% being singletons. Antigen-specific CD4+ T cells were expanded with viral peptide pools in the ViraFEST assay before sequencing. It was after around eleven days of culture that CD4+ T cells were isolated. Subjects were given two BNT162b2 or mRNA-1273 vaccine doses. The sample in question was CD4+ T cells from PBMCs cultured with HCoV-NL63 spike peptides, obtained after COVID-19 vaccination. The receptors were sampled from a human donor who received a COVID-19 vaccine.

To note about this clone: The CDR3 end shows no conserved phenylalanine or tryptophan, and so a read error is likely. The DNA is omitted, as the CDR3 cannot be located on it reliably, and the CDR3 follows TCRdb's listing. The chain combines TRBV2 with TRBJ2-7. The CDR3 has 9 amino acids, counting both end residues. Germline CDR1 and CDR2: SNHLY and FYNNEI. CDR3 in amino acids: CASTGPQGA.

The chain couples TRBV18 to TRBJ1-3; D gene uncertain. V dropped 0 bases and J dropped 1 base, with 1 base sitting between them. The CDR3 has 13 residues. From germline, CDR1 is KGHSH and CDR2 LQKENI. CDR3 in amino acids: CASSPPSGNTIYF. The CDR3 DNA sequence: TGTGCCAGCTCACCACCATCTGGAAACACCATATATTTT.

V is TRBV3-1 (or the pseudogene TRBV3-2) and J is TRBJ1-1; D is perhaps TRBD1 (5 bases). The CDR3 runs to 16 residues. V was trimmed by 0 bases and J by 7 bases, leaving 18 bases between them. From germline, CDR1 is LGHDT and CDR2 YNNKEL (reference sequence). The CDR3 DNA is TGTGCCAGCAGCCAAGACCCCATGACAACCAGGGATGAAGCTTTCTTT. The encoded protein is CASSQDPMTTRDEAFF.

This chain joins TRBV29-1 and TRBJ1-2, with 12 bases matching TRBD1. In germline, CDR1 is SQVTM, CDR2 ANQGSEA. The ends lost 8 bases at V and 6 bases at J; junction bases unmatched: 13. The CDR3 extends over 15 amino acids. The CDR3 nucleotides are TGCAGCTCAACGCAGTCGGGACAGGGGGCGGATGGCTACACCTTC. This encodes CSSTQSGQGADGYTF.

V usage is TRBV19 and J usage is TRBJ2-1; 12 bases are shared with TRBD2. V lost 3 bases and J lost 7; bases outside the gene matches: 7. CDR1 is LNHDA and CDR2 is SQIVND in the germline V gene (reference sequence). The CDR3 runs to 16 residues. The CDR3 nucleotides are TGTGCCAGTAGTATTCAGACCGGGACTAGCGGGAATGAGCAGTTCTTC. Encoded protein: CASSIQTGTSGNEQFF.

The chain combines TRBV9 with TRBJ2-7; D is uncertain. This CDR3 has 13 residues. V lost 2 bases and J 6 bases, leaving 12 bases between the germline ends. Germline V lookup: CDR1 SGDLS, CDR2 YYNGEE. The DNA for the CDR3 is TGTGCCAGCAGCGTGGTGGATACGTCCGAGCAGTACTTC. Its translation is CASSVVDTSEQYF.

This clone has only one observation. The gene calls are TRBV12-3 or TRBV12-4 and TRBJ1-1, with TRBD1 as a possible D gene (5 bases). The V and J ends lost 4 bases and 4 bases respectively, with 7 bases between them. The length of the CDR3 is 12 residues. The CDR3 protein is CASSYGTTEAFF. The DNA for the CDR3 is TGTGCCAGCAGTTATGGGACCACTGAAGCTTTCTTT.

The gene calls are TRBV25-1 and TRBJ1-2; D unresolved. V was pared by 6 bases and J by 0 bases, with 8 bases between. This CDR3 region has 13 residues. CDR1 MGHDK and CDR2 SYGVNS come from the germline V gene. CDR3 region: CASSSDANYGYTF. As DNA, the CDR3 is TGTGCCAGCAGCTCGGACGCTAACTATGGCTACACCTTC.

The CDR3 nucleotides are TGTGCCAGCAGACCCCAAACTTGGACTAGCGGGAACACCGGGGAGCTGTTTTTT. Its protein product is CASRPQTWTSGNTGELFF. This rearrangement joins TRBV7-9 to TRBJ2-2, with 10 positions matching TRBD2. From germline, CDR1 is SEHNR and CDR2 FQNEAQ (reference sequence). The V segment lost 6 bases and the J segment 1 base; nucleotides outside the gene matches: 11. The CDR3 consists of 18 residues. Filled out from reference TRBV7-9 and TRBJ2-2, the complete variable domain reads DTGVSQNPRHKITKRGQNVTFRCDPISEHNRLYWYRQTLGQGPEFLTYFQNEAQLEKSRLLSDRFSAERPKGSFSTLEIQRTEQGDSAMYLCASRPQTWTSGNTGELFFGEGSRLTVL.

The chain employs TRBV27 and TRBJ2-5; a weak D match, TRBD1 (5 bases). The CDR3 has 14 residues. Germline-derived CDR1 and CDR2 are MNHEY and SMNVEV (reference sequence). V dropped 6 bases and J dropped 5 bases, with 16 bases sitting between them. CDR3 bases: TGTGCCAGCAGCCAAACAGCAAAGGGGGAGACCCAGTACTTC. This translates into CASSQTAKGETQYF.

The chain is built from TRBV27 and TRBJ1-6, with D perhaps matching TRBD1 (5 bases). This CDR3 is built from 14 residues. Germline CDR1 MNHEY, CDR2 SMNVEV (reference sequence). V lost 4 bases, J lost 7 bases, and 11 bases lay in between. The chain's CDR3 is CASSSRGGNSPLHF. As DNA, the CDR3 is TGTGCCAGCAGTTCGAGGGGAGGGAATTCACCCCTCCACTTT.

The J gene is TRBJ2-2, the V gene TRBV27; D not certain. Per germline, CDR1 MNHEY and CDR2 SMNVEV (reference sequence). V was trimmed by 2 bases and J by 6 bases, leaving 4 bases between them. The CDR3 contains 12 residues. The DNA for the CDR3 is TGTGCCAGCAGTTTACGGTCCGGGGAGCTGTTTTTT. It codes for CASSLRSGELFF.

The chain carries TRBV4-1 and TRBJ2-7, with 7 nucleotides matching TRBD1. The CDR3 loop spans 13 amino acids. After removal of 4 bases from V and 4 bases from J, the junction contained 4 bases not matched to a gene. Germline CDR1 reads MGHRA; CDR2 reads YSYEKL. CDR3 in amino acids: CASSLQTGYEQYF. CDR3 DNA: TGCGCCAGCAGCCTACAGACAGGGTACGAGCAGTACTTC.

V usage is TRBV19 and J usage is TRBJ1-1; D possibly corresponds to TRBD1 (6 bases). This CDR3 has 14 residues. V was cut by 9 bases and J by 5 bases, with 19 bases left in between. Germline CDR1 and CDR2: LNHDA and SQIVND (reference sequence). The CDR3 sequence: CASRIPRGHTEAFF. The CDR3, as DNA: TGTGCCAGCCGGATCCCCCGGGGGCATACTGAAGCTTTCTTT.

V gene TRBV29-1 combines with J gene TRBJ1-1; D might be TRBD1 (5 bases). Germline V lookup: CDR1 SQVTM, CDR2 ANQGSEA. Trimming pared 4 bases from V and 4 bases from J, leaving 13 bases between. This CDR3 spans 13 amino acids. The CDR3 DNA is TGCAGCGTTGGAATGGGGGTCGGCACTGAAGCTTTCTTT. It specifies CSVGMGVGTEAFF.

The genes are TRBV29-1 and TRBJ1-1; possible D gene TRBD1, 5 bases. Germline V lookup: CDR1 SQVTM, CDR2 ANQGSEA. CDR3 length equals 13 residues. Trimming stripped 6 bases from V and 1 base from J, with 12 bases between. In DNA, the CDR3 is TGCAGCGTCGAGGAGACAGAGAACACTGAAGCTTTCTTT. This gives the protein CSVEETENTEAFF.

CDR3 amino acids: CASSLNRDRATEAFF. CDR3 sequence (DNA): TGCGCCAGCAGCTTGAACCGGGACAGGGCCACTGAAGCTTTCTTT. This rearrangement joins TRBV5-1 to TRBJ1-1; 9 bases fit TRBD1. Germline values: CDR1 SGHRS, CDR2 YFSETQ. With 1 base clipped from V and 4 bases from J, the junction kept 5 bases outside the gene matches. This CDR3 contains 15 residues.

This chain links TRBV5-5 with TRBJ1-1, with a tentative D call TRBD1 (6 bases). This CDR3 has 13 amino acids. Trimming cost V 1 base and J 10 bases, with 14 bases left between them. The V gene's germline CDR1 is SGHKS and CDR2 YYEKEE (reference sequence). CDR3 loop: CASSLWGHDSAFF. The CDR3 nucleotides are TGTGCCAGCAGCTTGTGGGGACACGATTCAGCTTTCTTT.

This chain connects TRBV25-1 to TRBJ1-1; tentatively, D is TRBD1 (5 bases). Germline V CDR1 and CDR2: MGHDK, SYGVNS. The CDR3 length is 13 residues. Trimming removed 2 bases from V and 1 base from J, with 5 bases in between. The CDR3 region has the DNA TGTGCCAGCAGTGAACAGGGGAACACTGAAGCTTTCTTT. Amino acid sequence: CASSEQGNTEAFF.

This chain connects TRBV6-2 or TRBV6-3 to TRBJ2-1, with TRBD2 as a possible D gene (5 bases). This CDR3 is built from 14 residues. With 2 bases removed from V and 9 bases from J, the gap between germline ends came to 14 bases. Germline assignment: CDR1 MNHEY and CDR2 SVGEGT. The CDR3 protein is CASSYRTGLSEQFF. CDR3 in DNA: TGTGCCAGCAGTTACCGGACGGGGTTGAGTGAGCAGTTCTTC.

This clone came up a few times. This rearrangement joins TRBV28 to TRBJ2-7, with 8 bases matching TRBD1. This CDR3 is 14 amino acids long. V shed 5 bases and J 4 bases; nucleotides not matched to a gene: 7. In germline, CDR1 is MDHEN, CDR2 SYDVKM. This CDR3 reads CASSNGQGPYEQYF. The CDR3 nucleotides are TGTGCCAGCAGTAACGGACAGGGACCATACGAGCAGTACTTC.

V usage is TRBV23-1 and J usage is TRBJ1-4, with 8 bases lining up with TRBD1. TRBV23-1 is flagged as an ORF with uncertain function. The CDR3 is 16 residues long. J gave up 7 bases and V 3 bases, and 10 bases lay outside the gene matches. CDR3 in amino acids: CASSQSSGQGSEKLFF. The CDR3 DNA reads TGCGCCAGCAGTCAGTCGTCCGGACAGGGTAGTGAAAAACTGTTTTTT.

The chain joins TRBV3-1 (or the pseudogene TRBV3-2) to TRBJ1-3, with D hard to call. Germline values: CDR1 LGHDT, CDR2 YNNKEL (reference sequence). CDR3 length: 15 residues. Trimming stripped 0 bases from V and 1 base from J, with 7 bases between. CDR3 DNA: TGTGCCAGCAGCCAAGATACGTTATCTGGAAACACCATATATTTT. This translates into CASSQDTLSGNTIYF.

The rearrangement joins TRBV7-8 to TRBJ1-2, with D possibly TRBD1 on 5 matching bases. The V end lost 8 bases, the J end lost 2 bases, and 18 bases lay between the germline ends. CDR1 and CDR2 from the germline V gene are SGHVS and FQNEAQ. CDR3 size: 15 residues. The CDR3 loop reads CASVQGTATNYGYTF. CDR3 nucleotides: TGTGCCAGCGTCCAAGGGACCGCCACGAACTATGGCTACACCTTC.

This chain connects TRBV10-1 to TRBJ2-3, with D perhaps assigned TRBD1 or TRBD2 (5 bases each). Germline CDR1 WNHNN, CDR2 SYGVQD (reference sequence). V lost 5 bases and J lost 3, with 9 bases in between. CDR3 length equals 13 residues. DNA for the CDR3: TGCGCCAGCAGTCGGGGCCTGACAGATACGCAGTATTTT. This gives the protein CASSRGLTDTQYF.

The chain carries TRBV4-2 and TRBJ2-7, with 7 bases that match TRBD1. The CDR3 has 14 amino acids. V shed 5 bases and J 5 bases; nucleotides not matched to a gene: 9. Germline CDR1 LGHNA, CDR2 YNFKEQ. The CDR3 bases are TGTGCCAGCAGCTATCAACAGGGGAAGGACGAGCAGTACTTC. It codes for CASSYQQGKDEQYF.

CDR3 protein: CASSTEGHEAFF. For the CDR3, the DNA is TGTGCCAGCAGCACCGAGGGACATGAAGCTTTCTTT. The gene calls are TRBV3-1 (or the pseudogene TRBV3-2) and TRBJ1-1; D perhaps matches TRBD1 (6 bases). Germline V gene sequence: CDR1 LGHDT, CDR2 YNNKEL (reference sequence). The CDR3 consists of 12 residues. V was shortened by 5 bases and J by 7 bases, with 11 bases between the two germline ends.